This passage covers 23 T cell receptor beta chains from one sample sequenced in a study of OX40 agonist ivuxolimab in advanced cancers. The assay was immunoSEQ multiplex PCR, and TCRdb's table has in-frame clones only and misses some. The table includes about 46,000 clones, over 75% detected once. The sample here was CD4+ or CD8+ T cells sorted from blood, taken in a trial of the OX40 agonist ivuxolimab. The origin of the receptors is an adult with an advanced solid tumor such as melanoma, head and neck, liver or kidney cancer.

This clone was found once. The rearrangement links TRBV18 to TRBJ1-1; no reliable D call. V was shortened by 4 bases and J by 2 bases, with 8 bases between the two germline ends. The CDR3 has 13 amino acids. Germline V gene lookup returns CDR1 KGHSH and CDR2 LQKENI. CDR3 sequence: CASSLGDNTEAFF. DNA of the CDR3: TGTGCCAGCTCACTCGGGGATAACACTGAAGCTTTCTTT.

CDR3 amino acids: CASSQGPMRYINYGYTF. CDR3 nucleotides: TGTGCCAGCAGCCAAGGACCGATGCGATACATTAACTATGGCTACACCTTC. V is TRBV14 and J is TRBJ1-2; D is unresolved. The CDR3 is 17 amino acids. Trimming cost V 1 base and J 1 base, with 16 bases left between them. The germline gives CDR1 SGHDN, CDR2 FVKESK.

On this clone: A junction boundary mismatches the germline segment, possibly from a read error. V usage is TRBV2 and J usage is TRBJ2-3; 12 nucleotides align to TRBD2. This CDR3 is 16 amino acids long. In germline, CDR1 is SNHLY, CDR2 FYNNEI. The CDR3 DNA is TGTGCCAGCAGAGAAGGACTAGCGGGGAATACAGATACGCAGTATTTT. This sequence encodes CASREGLAGNTDTQYF.

The V call is TRBV15, the J call TRBJ1-1; the D gene is possibly TRBD1 (5 bases). This CDR3 is 16 amino acids long. Germline V lookup: CDR1 LNHNV, CDR2 YYDKDF (reference sequence). V was pared by 0 bases and J by 0 bases, with 11 bases between. The DNA for the CDR3 is TGTGCCACCAGCAGAGATGGGGGGGAGGTGAACACTGAAGCTTTCTTT. Residues: CATSRDGGEVNTEAFF.

The DNA of the CDR3 is TGTGCCAGTAGTATGGCGCCATATGAAGCTTTCTTT. Translating it yields CASSMAPYEAFF. J is TRBJ1-1 and V is TRBV19, with unresolved D. With 3 bases removed from V and 7 bases from J, the gap between germline ends came to 9 bases. CDR1 and CDR2 from the germline V gene are LNHDA and SQIVND (reference sequence). This CDR3 is 12 amino acids long.

The gene calls are TRBV7-9 and TRBJ2-3; 7 bases fit TRBD1. The trim removed 5 bases at V and 3 bases at J, leaving 8 bases unmatched. The CDR3 spans 15 residues. Germline V gives CDR1 SEHNR, CDR2 FQNEAQ (reference sequence). The CDR3 protein is CASSEGGERTDTQYF. CDR3 nucleotide sequence: TGTGCCAGCAGCGAAGGGGGCGAGAGAACAGATACGCAGTATTTT.

This clone has more than one count but fewer than ten. The chain couples TRBV4-2 to TRBJ2-1; TRBD1 matches 7 bases. There are 15 residues in the CDR3. With 2 bases clipped from V and 1 base from J, the junction kept 2 bases outside the gene matches. In germline, CDR1 is LGHNA, CDR2 YNFKEQ. The DNA of the CDR3 is TGTGCCAGCAGCCAAAGACAGGGATCCTACAATGAGCAGTTCTTC. Protein: CASSQRQGSYNEQFF.

V usage is TRBV4-1 and J usage is TRBJ2-1; tentatively, D is TRBD1 (6 bases). Deletions cut 2 bases from V and 6 bases from J, with 11 bases between. Germline V CDR1 and CDR2: MGHRA, YSYEKL. There are 14 residues in the CDR3. CDR3 DNA sequence: TGCGCCAGCAGCCAACAACAGGGAGCCAATGAGCAGTTCTTC. It is translated as CASSQQQGANEQFF.

V usage is TRBV2 and J usage is TRBJ2-2; D is unclear. The CDR3 is made up of 14 amino acids. V was cut by 3 bases and J by 2 bases, with 7 bases left in between. Germline assignment: CDR1 SNHLY and CDR2 FYNNEI. CDR3 nucleotide sequence: TGTGCCAGCAGTGATTTGGACAACACCGGGGAGCTGTTTTTT. This encodes CASSDLDNTGELFF.

The rearrangement uses TRBV4-1 and TRBJ2-2, with D uncertain. CDR3 length: 12 amino acids. Per germline, CDR1 MGHRA and CDR2 YSYEKL. V was clipped by 1 base and J by 6 bases, with 3 bases between them. The DNA for the CDR3 is TGCGCCAGCAGCCAAGGATCCGGGGAGCTGTTTTTT. It translates to CASSQGSGELFF.

The count of this clone is one. One end of the junction does not line up with germline, which may come from a read error. The chain links TRBV7-7 to TRBJ2-5, with 15 positions matching TRBD2. CDR3 length equals 17 residues. CDR1 and CDR2 from the germline V gene are SSHAT and FNYEAQ (reference sequence). The DNA for the CDR3 is TGTGCTAGCAGCCCTCGGACTAGCGGGGGGGGCGGAGAGACCCAGTACTTC. Its translation: CASSPRTSGGGGETQYF.

The V call is TRBV19, the J call TRBJ1-5; 12 nucleotides align to TRBD1. Germline CDR1 is LNHDA and CDR2 is SQIVND (reference sequence). The junction had 9 bases not matched to a gene; V was cut back by 4 bases and J by 5 bases. The CDR3 is 17 residues long. The chain's CDR3 is CASSTRLGQGADQPQHF. In DNA, the CDR3 is TGTGCCAGTAGTACCCGCCTGGGACAGGGGGCGGATCAGCCCCAGCATTTT.

The chain couples TRBV6-5 to TRBJ2-1, with a tentative D call TRBD2 (5 bases). V was clipped by 2 bases and J by 7 bases, with 9 bases between them. The germline gives CDR1 MNHEY, CDR2 SVGAGI. This CDR3 region has 13 residues. The CDR3 sequence: CASSYVGVNEQFF. In nucleotides, the CDR3 is TGTGCCAGCAGTTACGTCGGGGTAAATGAGCAGTTCTTC.

The chain combines TRBV2 with TRBJ1-5, with a weak D call TRBD1 (5 bases). Germline loops: CDR1 SNHLY, CDR2 FYNNEI. V was shortened by 6 bases and J by 1 base, with 13 bases between the two germline ends. This CDR3 is built from 15 residues. The CDR3 nucleotides read TGTGCCAGCAGACCCGGGACCGCCAGCAATCAGCCCCAGCATTTT. Translating gives CASRPGTASNQPQHF.

The genes are TRBV5-1 and TRBJ1-1, with D unresolved. V shed 3 bases and J shed 1 base, with 7 bases lying between them. The CDR3 has 13 residues. Germline V gives CDR1 SGHRS, CDR2 YFSETQ. Here the CDR3 reads CASSSTANTEAFF. CDR3 sequence (DNA): TGCGCCAGCAGCTCTACAGCGAACACTGAAGCTTTCTTT.

V is TRBV4-1 and J is TRBJ2-5; 7 bases fit TRBD1. Per germline, CDR1 MGHRA and CDR2 YSYEKL. CDR3 length: 15 amino acids. V shed 4 bases and J 4 bases; nucleotides not matched to a gene: 9. CDR3 nucleotide sequence: TGCGCCAGCAGCCTCCGAAGGCCAGGGGGAGAGACCCAGTACTTC. Translation gives CASSLRRPGGETQYF.

This clone appeared a single time. The sample contains more than one DNA sequence encoding this CDR3. This sequence joins TRBV27 and TRBJ2-2; 11 bases map to TRBD2. Germline CDR1 is MNHEY and CDR2 is SMNVEV (reference sequence). The CDR3 length is 15 residues. The ends lost 4 bases at V and 6 bases at J; junction bases unmatched: 4. As DNA, the CDR3 is TGTGCCAGCAGTTCGTATAGCGGGGGGGCCGGGGAGCTGTTTTTT. It specifies CASSSYSGGAGELFF.

J is TRBJ2-1 and V is TRBV30; D remains unclear. Germline loops: CDR1 GTSNPN, CDR2 SVGIG (reference sequence). The CDR3 totals 11 residues. V lost 0 bases and J 7 bases, leaving 4 bases between the germline ends. The CDR3 here is CAWSVDNEQFF. In DNA, the CDR3 is TGTGCCTGGAGTGTGGATAATGAGCAGTTCTTC.

The rearrangement links TRBV7-2 to TRBJ1-1, with D hard to call. Per germline, CDR1 SGHTA and CDR2 FQGNSA. The CDR3 has 12 residues. Trimming took 3 bases from V and 6 from J, leaving 8 bases between them. CDR3 sequence reads: CASSFGYSEAFF. CDR3 coding DNA: TGTGCCAGCAGCTTCGGCTACTCTGAAGCTTTCTTT. Based on the CDR3 plus reference TRBV7-2 and TRBJ1-1, the full variable domain is GAGVSQSPSNKVTEKGKDVELRCDPISGHTALYWYRQSLGQGLEFLIYFQGNSAPDKSGLPSDRFSAERTGGSVSTLTIQRTQQEDSAVYLCASSFGYSEAFFGQGTRLTVV.

This chain's CDR3 is CASKSTRDRGGYIEAFF. CDR3 in DNA: TGTGCCAGCAAGTCGACTAGGGACAGGGGGGGGTACATCGAAGCTTTCTTT. V is TRBV2 and J is TRBJ1-1; 11 bases line up with TRBD1. CDR1 SNHLY and CDR2 FYNNEI come from the germline V gene. This CDR3 has 17 residues. Trimming removed 7 bases from V and 8 bases from J; junction bases left unmatched: 18. Supplemented by reference TRBV2 and TRBJ1-1, the full variable domain reads EPEVTQTPSHQVTQMGQEVILRCVPISNHLYFYWYRQILGQKVEFLVSFYNNEISEKSEIFDDQFSVERPDGSNFTLKIRSTKLEDSAMYFCASKSTRDRGGYIEAFFGQGTRLTVV.

This chain links TRBV9 with TRBJ1-1, with D possibly being TRBD1 (5 bases). Per germline, CDR1 SGDLS and CDR2 YYNGEE. Trimming pared 5 bases from V and 0 bases from J, leaving 8 bases between. The CDR3 length is 13 residues. The CDR3 DNA follows: TGTGCCAGCAGGGAGGGGATGAACACTGAAGCTTTCTTT. Residues: CASREGMNTEAFF.

The chain is built from TRBV14 and TRBJ1-2, with D unclear. V was trimmed by 0 bases and J by 2 bases, leaving 4 bases between them. Germline V lookup: CDR1 SGHDN, CDR2 FVKESK. The CDR3 has 13 amino acids. The CDR3 coding sequence is TGTGCCAGCAGCCAAGACGGGAACTATGGCTACACCTTC. Its protein product is CASSQDGNYGYTF.

This chain's CDR3 is CATSRDWTGGQPQHF. CDR3 DNA: TGTGCCACCAGCAGAGATTGGACAGGGGGACAGCCCCAGCATTTT. The J gene is TRBJ1-5, the V gene TRBV15; TRBD1 agrees at 10 bases. The germline gives CDR1 LNHNV, CDR2 YYDKDF (reference sequence). The ends lost 0 bases at V and 7 bases at J; junction bases unmatched: 3. The CDR3 totals 15 residues.